This TCR beta chain is from a study of blood T cell repertoires in COVID-19. Per the study methods: The authors estimated nucleated cell counts from reference gene primer amplification. Profiling relied on immunoSEQ multiplex PCR, and the TCRdb table lists in-frame clones only, not all of them. The V and J calls and clone size are taken from that table; D and trimming were inferred from the DNA. Of fewer than 600,000 clones listed, 89% were seen once; the top ten hold about 1%. V was cut by 5 bases and J by 6 bases, with 23 bases left in between. From germline, CDR1 is SGHAT and CDR2 FQNNGV. This CDR3 has 16 amino acids.

The sample consisted of peripheral blood. This clonotype was sampled from a man aged 18 to 35 with COVID-19, enrolled during active disease. The chain employs TRBV11-2 and TRBJ2-7; perhaps TRBD2 as D (6 bases). The CDR3 DNA reads TGTGCCAGCAGCCCGACCCTGCCCTCTAACGGGGGCGAGCAGTACTTC. This gives the protein CASSPTLPSNGGEQYF.